The clone carrying this TCR beta chain appeared once. The sample holds other DNA sequences that translate to the same CDR3. Across under 25 US areas, participants ranged in age from roughly 18 to 95 years. Donors were grouped by their self-reported clinical history. The authors' processing: Amplification with reference gene primers provided the estimates of nucleated cell counts. The repertoire was sequenced with immunoSEQ multiplex PCR; TCRdb's copy has only in-frame clones and lacks some. V, J and clone size reflect that table, while D and trimming were determined from the DNA. The sample consists of a few hundred thousand clones, around 87% of them appearing once. The record originates from a study of blood T cell repertoires in COVID-19. Across the whole study: PBMCs, B-cell-depleted T cells, or T cells were the source of the cDNA or gDNA that made up the material.

The material sequenced was PBMCs or T cells enriched from blood (not recorded which). The receptor was isolated from a young woman with acute COVID-19.

The CDR3 spells CASSQERLAGGRSYNEQFF. CDR3 DNA sequence: TGTGCCAGCAGCCAAGAGCGACTAGCGGGAGGTAGGTCCTACAATGAGCAGTTCTTC. The chain is built from TRBV3-1 (or the pseudogene TRBV3-2) and TRBJ2-1; 13 bases agree with TRBD2. Germline CDR1 and CDR2: LGHDT and YNNKEL (reference sequence). CDR3 length: 19 residues. Trimming cost V 0 bases and J 1 base; bases outside gene matches: 6.